The sequence of this TCR beta chain was determined in a study of blood T cell repertoires in COVID-19. Authors' data handling: Estimates of nucleated cell counts were drawn from the amplification of reference gene primers. Here immunoSEQ multiplex PCR was the method, and the copy in TCRdb shows in-frame clones only, minus some. V and J calls plus clone size are reproduced from that table; the DNA served to infer D and trimming. The data contain around 220,000 clones, roughly 90% of them singletons. V shed 8 bases and J shed 6 bases, with 14 bases lying between them. Germline V CDR1 and CDR2: ENHRY, SYGVKD. CDR3 length: 12 amino acids.

The TCR originated in a man aged 35 to 55 with active or convalescent COVID-19. The sample comprised peripheral blood. The chain couples TRBV10-3 to TRBJ2-7; weak D call: TRBD2 (5 bases). The CDR3 protein is CAIGRTPAEQYF. The CDR3 DNA is TGTGCCATCGGACGGACTCCTGCCGAGCAGTACTTC.